What follows describes a single T cell receptor (beta chain). This clonotype showed up just a few times. No cognate antigen has been identified for it. No per-base quality is available; no much larger clone lies one base away. Healthy controls were blood bank volunteers in Maryland, USA. Libraries from unsorted PBMCs were made from 2 million PBMCs kept in RNAlater at -80 degrees C until RNA extraction. Peripheral blood underwent Ficoll-Hypaque density gradient centrifugation to isolate PBMCs, which were then cryopreserved in liquid nitrogen. The data were taken from a study of neurological immune-mediated disorders (dated by TCRdb to between 2018 and 2021). Background for the entire study: Peripheral blood TCR-beta repertoires from HTLV-I-associated myelopathy (HAM/TSP) patients, multiple sclerosis patients and healthy controls were compared by UMI-based sequencing. The 90 to 120 TCR-beta libraries covered PBMC samples along with longitudinal samples, technical triplicates, and paired sorted CD4+ and CD8+ T-cell subsets. Of the roughly 70 subjects in the cohort, around 14 were HAM/TSP patients, some 34 were multiple sclerosis patients, and about 20 were healthy controls.

cDNA was synthesized by template-switch 5'RACE using a primer with a 10-nucleotide random unique molecular identifier that tagged each TCR transcript. Every sequencing run covered 15-18 subjects and yielded more than 180 million TCR-beta sequences. The RNeasy kit was used for extraction of total RNA. The KAPA Real-time Library Amplification kit was used to amplify TCR-beta VDJ regions with primers targeting the TCR constant region and the 5'RACE anchor. A first PCR added sample indexes and Illumina adaptors, after which a second PCR increased the library yield. After Ampure bead purification, the roughly 650 bp TCR product was size-selected on a 2% E-gel SizeSelection system. Library quality was checked on a Bioanalyzer, concentration was measured with Qubit, and libraries were quantified with the Kapa Library Quantification kit before pooling. An Illumina HiSeq 2500 was used to sequence the libraries paired-end at 2 x 150 bp. To increase sequence diversity, about 23-30% phiX was spiked into each library pool. The study's own analysis went as follows. The UMI-based MiGEC pipeline processed quality-filtered reads and removed over 80% of raw TCR sequences during error correction. VDJ genes were aligned to IMGT germline references, and each clonotype was defined by a unique CDR3 amino acid sequence together with V-J genes. Clonal expansion, Shannon diversity, and CDR3 relatedness (CalcPairwiseDistances, ClusterSamples) were evaluated with VDJtools, and phylogenetic trees were built with CLCbio workbench. Expanded clones were defined as having at least 8 unique UMIs, based on coefficient-of-variation modelling across technical triplicates. TCRdb reprocessed the public reads (quality trimming at Q25 with fastp, clone calling with MiXCR) and kept in-frame beta chains. Rows matching on CDR3 protein sequence are summarized as one entry with the most common DNA and genes. It is TCRdb's table, rather than the study itself, that gives the V and J calls and clone size. The sample contains 77,000 or so distinct CDR3 sequences, approximately 9.4% of them found a single time. The ten largest clones take up about 1.7% of the sample.

What the research found in general, with its limitations: No identical CDR3 amino acid sequences were shared among expanded clones across subjects, suggesting private TCR-beta repertoires in all groups. TCR clonal expansion was highest in HAM/TSP patients and lowest in MS patients, with MS patients falling below even healthy controls.

CDR1 and CDR2 are read off the germline V gene as KGHSH and LQKENI. A distance of 6 bases separates the germline ends of V and J, which lose 2 bases and 2 bases respectively. The CDR3 runs 14 residues from the cysteine to the phenylalanine. CDR3 DNA only is kept here, 42 bases in frame from base 1. Rearrangement joined TRBV18 to TRBJ2-2, with TRBD1 tentatively as D gene (6 bases match). This sequence was found in a man aged 50 to 59 in good health. The sample taken for sequencing was PBMCs. CDR3 region: CASSPGTNTGELFF. The nucleotide sequence reads as follows: TGTGCCAGCTCACCAGGGACAAACACCGGGGAGCTGTTTTTT. Beyond the CDR3, the reference TRBV18 and TRBJ2-2 genes provide the residues; the full variable domain reads: NAGVMQNPRHLVRRRGQEARLRCSPMKGHSHVYWYRQLPEEGLKFMVYLQKENIIDESGMPKERFSAEFPKEGPSILRIQQVVRGDSAAYFCASSPGTNTGELFFGEGSRLTVL.